This TCR beta chain was recorded in a study of CD8+ T cells in alopecia areata. Treatment of the sample: oral pan-JAK inhibitor, 5-10 mg twice daily. Study results and caveats: With just one nonresponder, it is still uncertain whether baseline CD8+ expansion relates to response.

This clone was counted a single time. Its antigen is unknown. V lost 2 bases and J 1 base, leaving 6 bases between the germline ends. CDR3 length: 12 amino acids. The germline V gene encodes CDR1 GTSNPN and CDR2 SVGIG (reference sequence). Extracted RNA was reverse transcribed into cDNA, the sequencing template. This table comes from immunoSEQ multiplex PCR, and its TCRdb copy is limited to in-frame clones, with some not included. This table has approximately 300,000 clones, roughly 60% appearing once. The chain is built from TRBV30 and TRBJ2-7; D is perhaps TRBD1 (5 bases). The origin of this receptor is a human donor with alopecia areata. The sample consisted of CD4+ T cells sorted from blood, taken at week 24, from a patient treated with tofacitinib. CDR3 in amino acids: CAWSQGSYEQYF. The CDR3 nucleotides are TGTGCCTGGAGTCAGGGTTCCTACGAGCAGTACTTC.